Listed below are T cell receptor beta chains from one sample, sequenced in a study of blood T cell repertoires in COVID-19. Using immunoSEQ multiplex PCR, the repertoire was profiled, and TCRdb retains in-frame clones only, with some absent. The sample holds some 250,000 clones, 70% to 90% seen once. Sample: PBMCs or T cells enriched from blood (not recorded which). The receptor source for this set is a man aged 18-30 years who had recovered from COVID-19. The CDR3 runs from the conserved cysteine through the conserved F or W. Each record gives: J gene, V gene, clone size, D gene, CDR3 protein, CDR3 DNA. D genes are given only for firm matches. Not all rows give a size; the values are once, few, many and, for expanded clones, a class.

>TRBJ1-3|TRBV18|NA|TRBD1
CASSSDRGKSGNTIYF
TGTGCCAGCTCATCGGACAGGGGGAAGTCTGGAAACACCATATATTTT
>TRBJ2-2|TRBV15|NA|NA
CATSRDLLGVFTGELFF
TGTGCCACCAGCAGAGATCTCCTCGGGGTATTCACCGGGGAGCTGTTTTTT
>TRBJ2-7|TRBV10-3|NA|TRBD1
CAISEYGQGYEQYF
TGTGCCATCAGTGAGTACGGACAGGGCTACGAGCAGTACTTC
>TRBJ2-2|TRBV19|few|TRBD1
CASTSGQGARDTGELFF
TGTGCCAGTACCTCGGGACAGGGGGCGCGGGACACCGGGGAGCTGTTTTTT
>TRBJ2-7|TRBV2|NA|TRBD1
CATQTGISYEQYF
TGTGCCACCCAGACAGGGATCTCCTACGAGCAGTACTTC
>TRBJ2-1|TRBV6-5|NA|TRBD2
CASSPASGSSGEQFF
TGTGCCAGCAGTCCTGCTAGCGGGAGTTCTGGTGAGCAGTTCTTC
>TRBJ1-2|TRBV11-2|NA|NA
CASSLGAGRRYTF
TGTGCCAGCAGCCTCGGAGCAGGGAGGCGCTACACCTTC
>TRBJ2-3|TRBV5-1|NA|TRBD1
CASSAGQGDTQYF
TGCGCCAGCAGCGCAGGACAGGGAGATACGCAGTATTTT
>TRBJ2-1|TRBV6-1|few|TRBD1
CASSEIFTGGYNEQFF
TGTGCCAGCAGTGAAATTTTTACAGGGGGGTACAATGAGCAGTTCTTC
>TRBJ1-2|TRBV18|NA|TRBD1
CASSPGQGDNYGYTF
TGTGCCAGCTCACCTGGACAGGGGGATAACTATGGCTACACCTTC
>TRBJ1-3|TRBV19|NA|NA
CASSSTDYPGNTIYF
TGTGCCAGTAGTTCGACAGATTACCCTGGAAACACCATATATTTT
>TRBJ2-1|TRBV7-3|NA|NA
CASSPPPGHSYNEQFF
TGTGCCAGCAGCCCCCCCCCGGGACATTCCTACAATGAGCAGTTCTTC
>TRBJ1-6|TRBV28|NA|NA
CASSLGFVDRNSPLHF
TGTGCCAGCAGTTTAGGGTTCGTGGACAGAAATTCACCCCTCCACTTT
>TRBJ1-1|TRBV5-6|NA|NA
CASSLEAGIFKTEAFF
TGTGCCAGCAGCTTGGAGGCAGGGATCTTCAAAACTGAAGCTTTCTTT
>TRBJ2-3|TRBV5-4|NA|NA
CASEGGTDTQYF
TGTGCCAGCGAGGGGGGGACAGATACGCAGTATTTT
>TRBJ2-3|TRBV24-1|NA|NA
CATSVRDAQYF
TGTGCCACCAGTGTTCGGGATGCGCAGTATTTT
>TRBJ2-1|TRBV5-8|NA|NA
CASSLGTFLQFF
TGTGCCAGCAGCTTGGGGACTTTTTTGCAGTTCTTC
>TRBJ2-7|TRBV7-2|NA|NA
CASSSRAGVSYEQYF
TGTGCCAGCAGCAGTAGGGCAGGGGTCAGCTACGAGCAGTACTTC
>TRBJ2-1|TRBV30|NA|TRBD2
CAWSVLAGSYNEQFF
TGTGCCTGGAGTGTACTAGCGGGATCCTACAATGAGCAGTTCTTC
>TRBJ2-2|TRBV27|few|TRBD2
CASSLKLAGGGLFF
TGTGCCAGCAGTTTGAAACTAGCGGGAGGGGGGCTGTTTTTT
>TRBJ2-7|TRBV12-3/TRBV12-4|NA|TRBD1
CASSPWGQGKYF
TGTGCCAGCAGCCCTTGGGGACAGGGGAAGTACTTC
>TRBJ2-1|TRBV7-9|NA|NA
CASSASESSYNEQFF
TGTGCCAGCAGCGCCTCGGAGAGCTCCTACAATGAGCAGTTCTTC
>TRBJ2-7|TRBV11-2|NA|TRBD1
CASSALNRGPDSYEQYF
TGTGCCAGCAGCGCCTTAAACAGGGGGCCAGACTCCTACGAGCAGTACTTC
>TRBJ2-5|TRBV6-1|NA|NA
CASSEASRQETQYF
TGTGCCAGCAGTGAAGCCTCGAGACAAGAGACCCAGTACTTC
>TRBJ1-1|TRBV7-2|NA|NA
CASSPNRDTEAFF
TGTGCCAGCAGCCCTAACAGGGACACTGAAGCTTTCTTT
>TRBJ2-3|TRBV25-1|NA|TRBD2
CASSEYTAGGRTDTQYF
TGTGCCAGCAGTGAATATACGGCGGGGGGGCGTACAGATACGCAGTATTTT
>TRBJ1-4|TRBV2|NA|TRBD1
CASTGTGGLKGKLFF
TGTGCCAGCACCGGGACAGGGGGCCTAAAGGGAAAACTGTTTTTT
>TRBJ2-1|TRBV12-3/TRBV12-4|NA|NA
CASSWRDEQFF
TGTGCCAGCAGTTGGCGGGATGAGCAGTTCTTC
>TRBJ1-4|TRBV27|NA|TRBD1
CASSDTGVSNEKLFF
TGTGCCAGCAGCGACACAGGGGTATCTAATGAAAAACTGTTTTTT
>TRBJ2-7|TRBV25-1|NA|TRBD1
CASTGTGKYEQYF
TGTGCCAGCACGGGGACAGGAAAATACGAGCAGTACTTC
>TRBJ2-5|TRBV3-1/TRBV3-2|NA|TRBD2
CASSRWTSGGGTQYF
TGTGCCAGCAGCCGGTGGACTAGCGGGGGGGGGACCCAGTACTTC
>TRBJ2-7|TRBV7-9|NA|TRBD1
CASSRGTGEAYEQYF
TGTGCCAGCAGCCGGGGGACAGGGGAAGCCTACGAGCAGTACTTC
>TRBJ2-1|TRBV5-4|NA|TRBD1
CASSQGQGYYNEQFF
TGTGCCAGCAGCCAGGGACAGGGTTACTACAATGAGCAGTTCTTC
>TRBJ2-1|TRBV3-1/TRBV3-2|NA|NA
CASSLLGGTHEQFF
TGTGCCAGCAGCCTCCTCGGAGGGACGCATGAGCAGTTCTTC
>TRBJ1-2|TRBV6-1|few|NA
CASSEGTSVYGYTF
TGTGCCAGCAGTGAAGGGACTTCTGTCTATGGCTACACCTTC
>TRBJ1-4|TRBV27|NA|TRBD1
CASSWDRGSTNEKLFF
TGTGCCAGCAGTTGGGACAGGGGGTCAACTAATGAAAAACTGTTTTTT
>TRBJ2-1|TRBV7-9|NA|NA
CASSLVIRAGEQFF
TGTGCCAGCAGCTTAGTGATTCGCGCGGGTGAGCAGTTCTTC
>TRBJ2-7|TRBV21-1|NA|NA
CGQGAYEQYF
TGTGGACAGGGGGCCTACGAGCAGTACTTC
>TRBJ1-1|TRBV19|NA|NA
CASSTRQILRNTEAFF
TGTGCCAGTAGTACCAGACAGATTCTGCGGAACACTGAAGCTTTCTTT
>TRBJ2-3|TRBV6-5|once|NA
CASSYASSTDTQYF
TGTGCCAGCAGTTACGCGAGTAGCACAGATACGCAGTATTTT
>TRBJ2-2|TRBV12-3/TRBV12-4|few|NA
CASSQSGELFF
TGTGCCAGCAGTCAGTCCGGGGAGCTGTTTTTT
>TRBJ2-1|TRBV7-3|NA|TRBD2
CASSLKASGWASYNEQFF
TGTGCCAGCAGCTTAAAAGCTAGCGGGTGGGCCTCCTACAATGAGCAGTTCTTC
>TRBJ1-1|TRBV6-5|once|NA
CASSPRGGGTEAFF
TGTGCCAGCAGTCCGAGGGGGGGCGGCACTGAAGCTTTCTTT
>TRBJ2-1|TRBV2|NA|NA
CASSEGQSLNEQFF
TGTGCCAGCAGTGAGGGGCAGAGTCTCAATGAGCAGTTCTTC
>TRBJ2-2|TRBV6-1|NA|NA
CASSEARGPGDTGELFF
TGTGCCAGCAGTGAAGCCAGGGGTCCCGGAGACACCGGGGAGCTGTTTTTT
>TRBJ2-3|TRBV28|NA|TRBD2
CASSGRLAGDTDTQYF
TGTGCCAGCAGTGGGCGACTAGCGGGAGATACAGATACGCAGTATTTT
>TRBJ2-7|TRBV10-3|NA|NA
CAISGETGVGEQYF
TGTGCCATCAGTGGGGAGACTGGAGTGGGCGAGCAGTACTTC
>TRBJ2-7|TRBV15|NA|NA
CATSRPLLRDNTYEQYF
TGTGCCACCAGCAGACCTCTCCTCCGGGACAACACCTACGAGCAGTACTTC
>TRBJ1-4|TRBV2|NA|NA
CASSPFPNEKLFF
TGTGCCAGCAGTCCCTTCCCTAATGAAAAACTGTTTTTT
>TRBJ2-7|TRBV27|NA|TRBD1
CASSLSHPPRTGEYF
TGTGCCAGCAGTTTATCCCACCCTCCTCGGACAGGGGAGTACTTC
>TRBJ1-5|TRBV7-2|NA|TRBD1
CASSPRTGVSNQPQHF
TGTGCCAGCAGCCCCCGGACAGGGGTTAGCAATCAGCCCCAGCATTTT
>TRBJ1-6|TRBV7-9|NA|NA
CASSLSVEGSPLHF
TGTGCCAGCAGCTTAAGCGTTGAGGGCTCACCCCTCCACTTT
>TRBJ1-1|TRBV18|NA|NA
CASSPSGPQNTEAFF
TGTGCCAGCTCACCATCTGGGCCTCAGAACACTGAAGCTTTCTTT
>TRBJ2-3|TRBV7-4|NA|NA
CASSLSGAMQTDTQYF
TGTGCCAGCAGCTTATCAGGGGCGATGCAAACAGATACGCAGTATTTT
>TRBJ2-5|TRBV6-6|NA|TRBD1
CASSPQGDKETQYF
TGTGCCAGCAGTCCTCAGGGGGATAAGGAGACCCAGTACTTC
>TRBJ1-1|TRBV2|NA|NA
CASIITLGAFF
TGTGCCAGCATTATTACCCTAGGCGCTTTCTTT
>TRBJ1-5|TRBV28|NA|NA
CASRSGISNQPQHF
TGTGCCAGCAGATCGGGGATTAGCAATCAGCCCCAGCATTTT
>TRBJ1-3|TRBV11-2|NA|NA
CASSFGSGSGNTIYF
TGTGCCAGCAGCTTTGGGTCAGGGTCTGGAAACACCATATATTTT
>TRBJ1-4|TRBV19|NA|NA
CASSIEGRRGASTSGEKLFF
TGTGCCAGTAGTATAGAGGGACGACGGGGGGCATCAACAAGTGGGGAAAAACTGTTTTTT
>TRBJ1-1|TRBV14|NA|NA
CASNGVSANTEAFF
TGTGCCAGCAACGGGGTGTCGGCGAACACTGAAGCTTTCTTT